The 9 T cell receptor beta chains below come from one sample, sequenced in a study of T cells generated in artificial thymic organoids. Artificial thymic organoids aggregated human hematopoietic stem and progenitor cells with human DLL1-expressing MS5 murine stromal cells. FACS-sorted CD34+CD3- hematopoietic stem and progenitor cells, with residual T cells removed, seeded the organoids. Antigens of these TCRs are unknown. Semi-nested PCR with reverse primers in the TRAC or TRBC constant regions amplified each chain separately. A single record per CDR3 protein comes from TCRdb applying MiXCR to the 5' RACE reads. There are more than 6,000 distinct CDR3 sequences in the sample; more than 20% occur only once, and 2.5% to 3.5% lies in the top ten. The sample comprised naive CD8+ T cells grown in artificial thymic organoids from cord blood stem and progenitor cells. Regarding subset: CD3+TCRalphabeta+CD8SP T cells; for blood, CD45RO-CCR7+ naive CD8+ T cells. Receptors originate from a human donor who gave cord blood stem cells for thymic organoid culture, a cardiac surgery patient who gave postnatal thymus, or a blood donor (not recorded which).

This chain uses TRBV5-5 with TRBJ1-1, with no clear D. CDR1 is SGHKS and CDR2 is YYEKEE in the germline V gene (reference sequence). The V end was cut by 3 bases, the J end by 1 base, with 10 bases between. This CDR3 is 14 amino acids long. This CDR3 is CASSSWTSNTEAFF. CDR3 nucleotide sequence: TGTGCCAGCAGCTCCTGGACCTCGAACACTGAAGCTTTCTTT.

Within the sample, this clonotype is medium-sized (0.01 to 0.1%). The V call is TRBV11-2, the J call TRBJ2-7, with unresolved D. This CDR3 has 12 amino acids. Trimming removed 2 bases from V and 1 base from J, with 3 bases in between. Germline V gives CDR1 SGHAT, CDR2 FQNNGV. The CDR3 sequence is CASSLRSYEQYF. The CDR3 bases are TGTGCCAGCAGCTTAAGGTCCTACGAGCAGTACTTC.

V gene TRBV30 combines with J gene TRBJ2-7; D remains ambiguous. The CDR3 contains 12 residues. V shed 1 base and J shed 0 bases, with 4 bases lying between them. Germline values: CDR1 GTSNPN, CDR2 SVGIG (reference sequence). The CDR3 region is CAWSDSSYEQYF. The CDR3 DNA reads as TGTGCCTGGAGTGACAGCTCCTACGAGCAGTACTTC.

This clonotype was detected once. The gene calls are TRBV29-1 and TRBJ2-2; TRBD2 is a possible D gene (6 bases). The CDR3 totals 13 residues. The V end was cut by 4 bases, the J end by 0 bases, with 6 bases between. Germline assignment: CDR1 SQVTM and CDR2 ANQGSEA. The CDR3 reads CSVGEANTGELFF. The CDR3 DNA sequence: TGCAGCGTTGGGGAGGCGAACACCGGGGAGCTGTTTTTT.

The chain's CDR3 is CASSESWPRRGYTF. The CDR3 nucleotides read TGCGCCAGCAGTGAGTCGTGGCCGAGGAGAGGCTACACCTTC. The chain carries TRBV10-1 and TRBJ1-2; D not certain. Trimming took off 0 bases at V and 8 bases at J, with 13 bases between the two ends. The CDR3 contains 14 residues. Germline-derived CDR1 and CDR2 are WNHNN and SYGVQD (reference sequence).

This clonotype counts as medium-sized. The V gene is TRBV7-2, the J gene TRBJ2-1; D gene unclear. The CDR3 contains 14 residues. V was cut by 2 bases and J by 8 bases, with 13 bases left in between. Germline V gene lookup returns CDR1 SGHTA and CDR2 FQGNSA. CDR3 bases: TGTGCCAGCAGCTTAATTACTTTCACCCATGAGCAGTTCTTC. This sequence encodes CASSLITFTHEQFF.

The sample holds a few counts of this clonotype. This chain connects TRBV4-2 to TRBJ1-2, with TRBD1 matching 7 bases. Germline loops: CDR1 LGHNA, CDR2 YNFKEQ. This CDR3 region has 16 residues. The J segment lost 2 bases and the V segment lost 3 bases, leaving 9 bases of the junction unmatched. The CDR3 DNA is TGTGCCAGCAGCCAGGACACCCTCAGGGGGAACTATGGCTACACCTTC. Translating gives CASSQDTLRGNYGYTF.

This clonotype is classed as medium-sized. This rearrangement joins TRBV5-7 to TRBJ1-4; maybe TRBD1 (6 bases). TRBV5-7 counts as an open reading frame of uncertain function. Trimming removed 2 bases at V and 8 bases at J, with 13 bases between. The CDR3 runs to 14 residues. In nucleotides, the CDR3 is TGTGCCAGCAGCTTCGCCAGGGGATCCGAAAAACTGTTTTTT. The encoded protein is CASSFARGSEKLFF.

This chain links TRBV19 with TRBJ2-1; D is unclear. CDR1 and CDR2 from the germline V gene are LNHDA and SQIVND (reference sequence). This CDR3 has 14 amino acids. Trimming shortened V by 6 bases and J by 1 base, and 10 bases separated the two germline ends. CDR3 nucleotides: TGTGCCAGTAGCCAGGTTAGTTCCTACAATGAGCAGTTCTTC. This encodes CASSQVSSYNEQFF. Full variable domain (rest looked up from reference TRBV19 and TRBJ2-1): DGGITQSPKYLFRKEGQNVTLSCEQNLNHDAMYWYRQDPGQGLRLIYYSQIVNDFQKGDIAEGYSVSREKKESFPLTVTSAQKNPTAFYLCASSQVSSYNEQFFGPGTRLTVL.